This T cell receptor (beta chain) came from a study of cytomegalovirus exposure and HLA in healthy donors. About this clone itself: Its antigen is currently unknown.

The PCR used 60 Vbeta and 13 Jbeta primers. Method: immunoSEQ multiplex PCR; TCRdb's copy keeps in-frame clones and lacks some. The sample has roughly 130,000 clones, 80% seen once. Findings of the study overall: It was reported that TCR beta sequences correctly inferred the HLA-A and HLA-B alleles for most subjects.

The clonotype comes from a man between 40 and 49 years old in good health and CMV-seronegative. Source material: PBMCs.

The CDR3 sequence: CASSSMTSGSDTGELFF. In DNA, the CDR3 is TGTGCCAGCAGCTCGATGACTAGCGGGAGTGACACCGGGGAGCTGTTTTTT. The rearrangement links TRBV13 to TRBJ2-2, with TRBD2 identical over 12 bases. With V trimmed by 4 bases and J by 3 bases, 6 bases remained unmatched. The germline gives CDR1 PRHDT, CDR2 FYEKMQ (reference sequence). The CDR3 is made up of 17 amino acids.